The T cell receptor (beta chain) described here comes from a study of response to subunit inactivated influenza vaccine (dated by TCRdb to 2016 to 2018). Broadly, across the study: The study used deep quantitative T cell receptor repertoire profiling to track responses to a trivalent subunit inactivated influenza vaccine.

V was cut back by 3 bases and J by 4 bases, leaving a gap of 13 bases between them. CDR1 DFQATT and CDR2 SNEGSKA are derived from the germline V gene (reference sequence). Measured from the cysteine to the phenylalanine, the CDR3 is 15 residues long. CDR3 DNA is the only sequence kept; it has 45 bases, read in frame from the first base. In regard to this clonotype: No cognate antigen has been identified for it. Base qualities were left out, and no much larger clone turns up one base away.

Results and caveats for the whole study, not just this receptor: The authors proposed that each seasonal influenza vaccination may bring in only a limited number of new T cells.

Library construction relied on RT-PCR. TCRdb lists the instrument as Illumina HiSeq 2500. TCRdb reprocessing: public reads trimmed at Q25 with fastp, clones called with MiXCR, in-frame beta chains kept. When rows share a CDR3 protein, they turn into one entry using the most common DNA and genes. In this sample the table shows about 650,000 distinct CDR3 sequences, about a sixth of which occur a single time. In total, the top ten clones hold around a tenth of the sample. Rearrangement joined TRBV20-1 to TRBJ1-6; D gene: possibly TRBD1, on 5 matching bases. The clonotype comes from a man aged 45-60 years who received an inactivated influenza vaccine. Donor details come from another sample of the same person, matched by shared clones. The starting material was PBMCs from blood, obtained 11 to 12 days after vaccination. The CDR3 here reads CSASSPGRYNSPLHF. At the DNA level, the sequence is TGCAGTGCTAGTTCTCCAGGGCGTTATAATTCACCCCTCCACTTT.